The present T cell receptor beta chain was sequenced within a study of identical twins. The table lists this clonotype with a few counts. Its antigen is unknown. The CDR3 loop spans 15 amino acids. Germline V CDR1 and CDR2: SGDLS, YYNGEE. The V and J ends lost 0 bases and 1 base respectively, with 9 bases between them. General study findings and limits: Conclusions relied on cross-sectional statistical analysis, not following the same donors.

TCRdb used MiXCR to reprocess the 5' RACE reads, holding one entry per CDR3 protein. The sample shows hundreds of thousands of distinct CDR3 sequences, around 21% of them seen only once. Separately, the same data were catalogued under a study of T cells expressing NK-cell markers. That investigation notes: The TCR beta repertoires were obtained from sorted CD3+CD56+NKG2C+, CD3+CD56+NKG2C- and CD3+CD56-NKG2C+ T cells. In a handful of donors, dominant clonotypes made up roughly 25-60.1% of CD3+CD56-NKG2C+ cells. Expanded NKG2C+ T cell clones were not confirmed as HCMV-specific.

The sequenced material came from PBMCs. This receptor was obtained from a woman under 30 in good health. V is TRBV9 and J is TRBJ2-3, with unresolved D. The CDR3 nucleotides read TGTGCCAGCAGCGTAGGAGACTCCCGCACAGATACGCAGTATTTT. It is translated as CASSVGDSRTDTQYF.